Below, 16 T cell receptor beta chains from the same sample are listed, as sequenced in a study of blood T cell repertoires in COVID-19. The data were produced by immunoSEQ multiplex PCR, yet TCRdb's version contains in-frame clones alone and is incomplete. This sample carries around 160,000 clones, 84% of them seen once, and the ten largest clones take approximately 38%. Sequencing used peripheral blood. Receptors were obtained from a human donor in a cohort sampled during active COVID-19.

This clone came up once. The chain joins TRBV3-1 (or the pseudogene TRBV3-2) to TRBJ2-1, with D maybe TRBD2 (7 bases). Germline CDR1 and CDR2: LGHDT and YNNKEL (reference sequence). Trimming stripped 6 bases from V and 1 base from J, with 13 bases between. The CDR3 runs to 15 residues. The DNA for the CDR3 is TGTGCCAGCAGGGGCGGGGGCCCATCCTACAATGAGCAGTTCTTC. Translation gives CASRGGGPSYNEQFF.

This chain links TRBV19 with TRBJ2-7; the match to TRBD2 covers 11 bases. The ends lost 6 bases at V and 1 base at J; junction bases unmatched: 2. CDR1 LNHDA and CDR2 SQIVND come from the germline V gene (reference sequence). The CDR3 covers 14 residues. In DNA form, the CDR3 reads TGTGCCAGTAGGGGACTAGCGGAATCCTACGAGCAGTACTTC. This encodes CASRGLAESYEQYF.

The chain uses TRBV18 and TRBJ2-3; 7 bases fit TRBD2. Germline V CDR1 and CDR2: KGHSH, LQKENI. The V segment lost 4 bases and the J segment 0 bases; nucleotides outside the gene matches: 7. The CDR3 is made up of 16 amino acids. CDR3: CASSLWGGKSTDTQYF. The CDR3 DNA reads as TGTGCCAGCTCACTTTGGGGGGGGAAGAGCACAGATACGCAGTATTTT.

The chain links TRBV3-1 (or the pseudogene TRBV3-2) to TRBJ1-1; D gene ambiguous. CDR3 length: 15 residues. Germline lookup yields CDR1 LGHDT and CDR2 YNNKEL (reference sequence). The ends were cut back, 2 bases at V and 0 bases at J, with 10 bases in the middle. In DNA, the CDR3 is TGTGCCAGCAGCCAACCTTCCCGTTTGAACACTGAAGCTTTCTTT. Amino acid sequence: CASSQPSRLNTEAFF.

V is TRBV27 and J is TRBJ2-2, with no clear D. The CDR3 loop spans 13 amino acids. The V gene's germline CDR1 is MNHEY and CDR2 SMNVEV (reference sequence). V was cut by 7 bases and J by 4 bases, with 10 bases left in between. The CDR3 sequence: CASKALGTGELFF. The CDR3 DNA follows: TGTGCCAGCAAAGCACTCGGCACCGGGGAGCTGTTTTTT.

Written as DNA, the CDR3 is TGTGCCAGCAGCTTGGGTAGCACTGAAGCTTTCTTT. It yields the protein CASSLGSTEAFF. The rearrangement links TRBV5-4 to TRBJ1-1; no definite D call. The CDR3 runs to 12 residues. The V and J ends lost 0 bases and 4 bases respectively, with 4 bases between them. Germline V gives CDR1 SGHNT, CDR2 YYREEE (reference sequence).

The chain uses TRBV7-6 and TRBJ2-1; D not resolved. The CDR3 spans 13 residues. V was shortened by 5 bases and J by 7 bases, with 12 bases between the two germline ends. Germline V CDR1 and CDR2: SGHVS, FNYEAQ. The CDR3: CASSPRDINEQFF. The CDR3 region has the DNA TGTGCCAGCAGCCCAAGAGACATAAATGAGCAGTTCTTC.

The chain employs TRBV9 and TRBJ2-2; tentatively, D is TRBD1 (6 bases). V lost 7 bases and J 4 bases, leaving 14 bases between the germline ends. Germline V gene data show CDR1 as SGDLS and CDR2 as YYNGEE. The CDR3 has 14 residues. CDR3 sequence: CASSSSGATGELFF. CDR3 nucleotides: TGTGCCAGCTCATCTTCAGGGGCCACCGGGGAGCTGTTTTTT.

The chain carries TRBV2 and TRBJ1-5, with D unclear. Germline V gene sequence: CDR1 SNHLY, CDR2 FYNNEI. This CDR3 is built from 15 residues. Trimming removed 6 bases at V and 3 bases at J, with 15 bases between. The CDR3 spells CASRPFTTHNQPQHF. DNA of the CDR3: TGTGCCAGCAGGCCCTTCACAACACACAATCAGCCCCAGCATTTT. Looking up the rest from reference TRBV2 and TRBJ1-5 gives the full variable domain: EPEVTQTPSHQVTQMGQEVILRCVPISNHLYFYWYRQILGQKVEFLVSFYNNEISEKSEIFDDQFSVERPDGSNFTLKIRSTKLEDSAMYFCASRPFTTHNQPQHFGDGTRLSIL.

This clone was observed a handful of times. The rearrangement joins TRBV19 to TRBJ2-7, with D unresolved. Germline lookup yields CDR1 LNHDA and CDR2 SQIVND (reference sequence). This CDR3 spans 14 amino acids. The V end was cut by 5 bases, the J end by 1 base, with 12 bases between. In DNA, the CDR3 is TGTGCCAGTAGTCCACCTGGGCAGTCCTACGAGCAGTACTTC. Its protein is CASSPPGQSYEQYF.

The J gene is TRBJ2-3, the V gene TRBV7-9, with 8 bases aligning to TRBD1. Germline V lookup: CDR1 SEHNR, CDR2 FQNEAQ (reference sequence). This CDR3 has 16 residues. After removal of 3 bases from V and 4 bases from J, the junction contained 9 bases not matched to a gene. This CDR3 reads CASSFSRTGSSDTQYF. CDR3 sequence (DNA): TGTGCCAGCAGCTTTTCCCGGACAGGGAGCTCAGATACGCAGTATTTT.

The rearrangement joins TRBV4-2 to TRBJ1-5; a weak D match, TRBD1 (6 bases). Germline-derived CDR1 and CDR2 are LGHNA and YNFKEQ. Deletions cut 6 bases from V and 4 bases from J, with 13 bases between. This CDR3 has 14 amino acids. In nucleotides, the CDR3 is TGTGCCAGCAGTCTCGGACAGAGTAATCAGCCCCAGCATTTT. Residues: CASSLGQSNQPQHF.

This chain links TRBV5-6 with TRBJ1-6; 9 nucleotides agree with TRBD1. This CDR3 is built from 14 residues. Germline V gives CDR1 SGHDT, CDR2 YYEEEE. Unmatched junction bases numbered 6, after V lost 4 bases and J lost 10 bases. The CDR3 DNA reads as TGTGCCAGCAGCATACCGACAGGGGGGTCACCCCTCCACTTT. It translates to CASSIPTGGSPLHF.

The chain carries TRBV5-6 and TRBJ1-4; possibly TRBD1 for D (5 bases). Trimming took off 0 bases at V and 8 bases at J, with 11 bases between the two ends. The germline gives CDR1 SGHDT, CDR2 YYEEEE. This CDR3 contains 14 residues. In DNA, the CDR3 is TGTGCCAGCAGCTTGGAAAGGGGATACGAAAAACTGTTTTTT. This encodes CASSLERGYEKLFF.

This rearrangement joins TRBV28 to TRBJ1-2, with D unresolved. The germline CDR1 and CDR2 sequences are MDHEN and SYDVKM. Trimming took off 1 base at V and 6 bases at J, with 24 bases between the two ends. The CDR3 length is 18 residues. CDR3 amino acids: CASSLSLGSKSGGHGYTF. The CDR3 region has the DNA TGTGCCAGCAGTTTATCCCTTGGGTCCAAGTCTGGCGGCCATGGCTACACCTTC.

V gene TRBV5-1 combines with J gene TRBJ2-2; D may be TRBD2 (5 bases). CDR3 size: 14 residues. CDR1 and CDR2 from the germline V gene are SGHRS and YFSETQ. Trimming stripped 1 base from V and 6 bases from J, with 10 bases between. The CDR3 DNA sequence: TGCGCCAGCAGCTTGCGGGGAGAGGCCGGGGAGCTGTTTTTT. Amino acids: CASSLRGEAGELFF.